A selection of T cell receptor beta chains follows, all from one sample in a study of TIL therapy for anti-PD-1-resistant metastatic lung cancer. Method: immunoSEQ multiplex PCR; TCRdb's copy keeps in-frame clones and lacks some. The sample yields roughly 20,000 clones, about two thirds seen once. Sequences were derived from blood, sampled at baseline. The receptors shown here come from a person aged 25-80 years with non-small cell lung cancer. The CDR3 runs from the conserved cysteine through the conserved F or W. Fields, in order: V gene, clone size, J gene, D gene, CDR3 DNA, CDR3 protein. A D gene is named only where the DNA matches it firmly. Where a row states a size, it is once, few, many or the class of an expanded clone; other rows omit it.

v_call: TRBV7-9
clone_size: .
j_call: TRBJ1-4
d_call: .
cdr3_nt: TGTGCCAGCAGCTTTGGACTGGCGCGGGATGAAAAACTGTTTTTT
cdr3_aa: CASSFGLARDEKLFF

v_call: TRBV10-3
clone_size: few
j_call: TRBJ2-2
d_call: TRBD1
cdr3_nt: TGTGCCATCAGTAACAGGGGTCACACCGGGGAGCTGTTTTTT
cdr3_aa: CAISNRGHTGELFF

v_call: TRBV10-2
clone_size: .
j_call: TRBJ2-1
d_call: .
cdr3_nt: TGCGCCAGCAGTGGAATATTCTCCTACAATGAGCAGTTCTTC
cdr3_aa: CASSGIFSYNEQFF

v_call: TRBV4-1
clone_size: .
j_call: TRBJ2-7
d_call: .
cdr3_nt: TGCGCCAGCAGCCAAGAGTCAGTCCCCCGGGCCTACGAGCAGTACTTC
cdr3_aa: CASSQESVPRAYEQYF

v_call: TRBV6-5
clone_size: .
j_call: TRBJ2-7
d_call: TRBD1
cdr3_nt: TGTGCCAGCAGTTACTTGGGACAGGGATACGAGCAGTACTTC
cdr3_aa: CASSYLGQGYEQYF

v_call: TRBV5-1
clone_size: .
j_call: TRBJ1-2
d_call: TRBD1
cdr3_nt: TGCGCCAGCAGCTTGGATGGCAGGGGGAGCGGCTACACCTTC
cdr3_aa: CASSLDGRGSGYTF

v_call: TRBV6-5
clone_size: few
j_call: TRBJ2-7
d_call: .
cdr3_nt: TGTGCCAGCAGACGAACGGGGGATTCCTACGAGCAGTACTTC
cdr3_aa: CASRRTGDSYEQYF

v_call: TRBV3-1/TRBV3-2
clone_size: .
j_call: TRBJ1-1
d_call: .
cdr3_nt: TGTGCCAGCAACCAGCCCCCGGCCGAAGCTTTCTTT
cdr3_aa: CASNQPPAEAFF

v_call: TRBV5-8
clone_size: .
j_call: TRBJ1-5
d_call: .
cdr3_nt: TGTGCCAGCAGGTTGAACAATCAGCCCCAGCATTTT
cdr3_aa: CASRLNNQPQHF

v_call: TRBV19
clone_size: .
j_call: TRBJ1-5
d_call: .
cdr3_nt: TGTGCCAGTATGTCAGGGGAGTTTTCTCAGCCCCAGCATTTT
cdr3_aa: CASMSGEFSQPQHF

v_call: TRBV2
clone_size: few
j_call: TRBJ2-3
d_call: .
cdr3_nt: TGTGCCAGCAGCTATACCACAGATACGCAGTATTTT
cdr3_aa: CASSYTTDTQYF

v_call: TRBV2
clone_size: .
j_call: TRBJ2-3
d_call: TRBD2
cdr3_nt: TGTGCCAGCAGTGACCGGGGGACTAGCGGGGATACGCAGTATTTT
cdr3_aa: CASSDRGTSGDTQYF

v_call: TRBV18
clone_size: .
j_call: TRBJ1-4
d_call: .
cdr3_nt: TGTGCCAGCTCACCATCGGAAGGGATCGAAAAACTGTTTTTT
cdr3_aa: CASSPSEGIEKLFF

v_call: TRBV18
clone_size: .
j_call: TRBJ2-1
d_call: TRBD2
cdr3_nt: TGTGCCAGCTCACCGGCTAGCGGCTACAATGAGCAGTTCTTC
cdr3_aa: CASSPASGYNEQFF

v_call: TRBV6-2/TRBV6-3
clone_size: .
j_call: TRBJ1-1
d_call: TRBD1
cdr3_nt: TGTGCCAGCAGTTTCACAAGACAGGGGGCTTCAGCTTTCTTT
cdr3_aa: CASSFTRQGASAFF

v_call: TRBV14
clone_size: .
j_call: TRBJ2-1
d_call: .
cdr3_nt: TGTGCCAGCAGCCAAGATCTGGGAGGACTTGGAATCCCCTGGCAGTTCTTC
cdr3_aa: CASSQDLGGLGIPWQFF

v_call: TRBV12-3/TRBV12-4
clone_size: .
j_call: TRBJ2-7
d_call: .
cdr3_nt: TGTGCCAGCAGTTCTGTCGGCTCCTACGAGCAGTACTTC
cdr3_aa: CASSSVGSYEQYF

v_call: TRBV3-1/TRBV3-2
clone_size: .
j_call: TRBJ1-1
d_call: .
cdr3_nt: TGTGCCAGCAGCCAATTCTTAGTGAACACTGAAGCTTTCTTT
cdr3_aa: CASSQFLVNTEAFF

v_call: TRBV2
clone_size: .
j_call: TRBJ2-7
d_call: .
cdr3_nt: TGTGCCAGCAAGGGCCGGGTCTACGAGCAGTACTTC
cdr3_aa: CASKGRVYEQYF

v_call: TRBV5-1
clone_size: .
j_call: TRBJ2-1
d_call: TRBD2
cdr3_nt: TGCGCCAGCAGCTCGTTTGCGGGAGGTAACAATGAGCAGTTCTTC
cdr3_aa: CASSSFAGGNNEQFF

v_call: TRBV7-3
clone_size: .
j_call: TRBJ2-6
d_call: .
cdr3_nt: TGTGCCAGCAGCGAAAGGGGGGCCAACGTCCTGACTTTC
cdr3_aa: CASSERGANVLTF

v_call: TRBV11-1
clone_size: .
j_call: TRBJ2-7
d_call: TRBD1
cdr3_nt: TGTGCCAGCAGCTATGCCGACAGGGGAGCCTACGAGCAGTACTTC
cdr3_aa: CASSYADRGAYEQYF

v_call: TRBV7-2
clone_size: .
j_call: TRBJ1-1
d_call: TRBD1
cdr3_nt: TGTGCCAGCAGCTTAGTCCCCTTCCAGGGGGCAGGCACTGAAGCTTTCTTT
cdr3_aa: CASSLVPFQGAGTEAFF

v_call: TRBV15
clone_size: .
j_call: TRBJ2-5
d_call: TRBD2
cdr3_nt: TGTGCCACCAGCAGAGATAGCGGGTCTTCCAGGGAGACCCAGTACTTC
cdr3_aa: CATSRDSGSSRETQYF

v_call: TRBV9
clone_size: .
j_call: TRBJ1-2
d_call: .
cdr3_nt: TGTGCCAGCAGCGTAGTCGACGGGAGCTATGGCTACACCTTC
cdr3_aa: CASSVVDGSYGYTF

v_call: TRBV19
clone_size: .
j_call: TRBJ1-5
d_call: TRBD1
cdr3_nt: TGTGCCAGTAGTATAGTACAGGGTGGGACAGCTCATCAGCCCCAGCATTTT
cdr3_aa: CASSIVQGGTAHQPQHF

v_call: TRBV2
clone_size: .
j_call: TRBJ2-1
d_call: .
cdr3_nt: TGTGCCAGCAGTGGCCGGGCCCCCGGAACCCCTCGAGCCTACAATGAGCAGTTCTTC
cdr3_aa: CASSGRAPGTPRAYNEQFF

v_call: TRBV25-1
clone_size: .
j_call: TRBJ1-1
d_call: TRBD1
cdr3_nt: TGTGCCAGCAGTGAATCGGGACAGGAATTGAACACTGAAGCTTTCTTT
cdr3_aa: CASSESGQELNTEAFF

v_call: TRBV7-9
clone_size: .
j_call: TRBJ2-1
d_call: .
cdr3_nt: TGTGCCAGCAGCTTAGGGACTGCCTTGGGAAATGAGCAGTTCTTC
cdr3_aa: CASSLGTALGNEQFF

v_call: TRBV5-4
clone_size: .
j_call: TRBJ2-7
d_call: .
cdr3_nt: TGTGCCAGCAGCTTGTTTCCAGGGACTCGTGAGCAGTACTTC
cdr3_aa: CASSLFPGTREQYF

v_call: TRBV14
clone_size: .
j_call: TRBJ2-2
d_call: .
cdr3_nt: TGTGCCAGCAGCCAAGTGTATGGCGGGGAGCTGTTTTTT
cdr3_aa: CASSQVYGGELFF

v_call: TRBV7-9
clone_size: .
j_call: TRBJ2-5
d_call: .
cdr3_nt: TGTGCCAGCAGCTCTAAGGGGTACCTAGGGGAGACCCAGTACTTC
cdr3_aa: CASSSKGYLGETQYF

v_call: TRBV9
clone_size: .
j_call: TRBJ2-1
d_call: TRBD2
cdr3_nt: TGTGCCAGCAGCGTAGCCCGGACTAGCGATGAGCAGTTCTTC
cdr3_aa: CASSVARTSDEQFF

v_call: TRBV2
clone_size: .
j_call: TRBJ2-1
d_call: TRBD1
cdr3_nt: TGTGCCAGCCGGACAGGGGGCTCGGATGAGCAGTTCTTC
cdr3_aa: CASRTGGSDEQFF

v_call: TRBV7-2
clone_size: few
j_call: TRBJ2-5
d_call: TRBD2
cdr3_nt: TGTGCCAGCAGCTTATCCCGGGGGGGCCTTGGGGAGACCCAGTACTTC
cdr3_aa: CASSLSRGGLGETQYF

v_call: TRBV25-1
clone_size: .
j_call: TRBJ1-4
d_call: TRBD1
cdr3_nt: TGTGCCAGCAGTGATCAAACAGGGGGCACAAGGGAAAAACTGTTTTTT
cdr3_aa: CASSDQTGGTREKLFF

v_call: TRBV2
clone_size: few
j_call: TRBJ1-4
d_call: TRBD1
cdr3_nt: TGTGCCAGCAGGAAGGGCAGGGGGGATGAAAAACTGTTTTTT
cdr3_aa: CASRKGRGDEKLFF

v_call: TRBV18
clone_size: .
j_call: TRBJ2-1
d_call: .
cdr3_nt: TGTGCCAGCTCACCCGAGGGAGCCTACAATGAGCAGTTCTTC
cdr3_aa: CASSPEGAYNEQFF

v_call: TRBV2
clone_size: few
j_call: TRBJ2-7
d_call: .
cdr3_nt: TGTGCCAGCAGTCAGACAGGCGAGCAGTACTTC
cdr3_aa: CASSQTGEQYF

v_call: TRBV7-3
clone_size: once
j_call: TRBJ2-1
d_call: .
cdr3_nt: TGTGCCAGCCTCAAGGGCAAGAATGAGCAGTTCTTC
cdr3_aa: CASLKGKNEQFF

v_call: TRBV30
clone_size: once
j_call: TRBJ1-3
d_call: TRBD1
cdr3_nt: TGTGCCTGGAGCCTGGACAGGGGTCAAGGCACCATATATTTT
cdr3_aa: CAWSLDRGQGTIYF

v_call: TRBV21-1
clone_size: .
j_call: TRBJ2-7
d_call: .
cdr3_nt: TGTGCCAGCAGCAAACTGAGGGGGCGAAGCTCCTACGAGCAGTACTTC
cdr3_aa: CASSKLRGRSSYEQYF

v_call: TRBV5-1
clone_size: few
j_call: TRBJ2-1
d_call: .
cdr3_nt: TGCGCCAGCAGCTTGGGGGGACAAATGAACAATGAGCAGTTCTTC
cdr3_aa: CASSLGGQMNNEQFF

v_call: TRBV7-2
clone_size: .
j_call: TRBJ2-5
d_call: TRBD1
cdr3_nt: TGTGCCAGCAGCTTAGGACAGGGATTATCGGAGACCCAGTACTTC
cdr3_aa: CASSLGQGLSETQYF